The entry that follows covers one T cell receptor beta chain sequence. As yet, its antigen is unknown. Time point meaning: baseline pretreatment blood. As for treatment: 15 Gy SBRT to primary tumor, nephrectomy 4 weeks later. Measured with immunoSEQ multiplex PCR; TCRdb has only the in-frame clones, and not every one. The table has 130,000 or so clones, around 78% seen once. The entry originates in a study of radiation and T cells in renal cell carcinoma. Findings of the study overall: Baseline intratumoral clonotype presence is unknown without pretreatment biopsies.

Sequenced material: blood, taken from a patient whose treatment included radiotherapy and nephrectomy. The receptor comes from a woman in her forties or fifties with renal cell carcinoma.

The CDR3: CASSQRTDEKLFF. CDR3 nucleotides: TGCGCCAGCAGCCAAAGGACGGATGAAAAACTGTTTTTT. The V and J genes are TRBV4-3 and TRBJ1-4; no clear D. Germline V gene lookup returns CDR1 LGHNA and CDR2 YSLEER. The V end was cut by 2 bases, the J end by 6 bases, with 7 bases between. The CDR3 consists of 13 residues.